These 17 T cell receptor beta chains originate from one sample sequenced in a study of T cell responses to AZD1222 COVID-19 vaccine. TCRdb's table, derived via immunoSEQ multiplex PCR, lists solely in-frame clones and lacks some. The data show roughly 130,000 clones, with around 83% seen just once and 12% held by the top ten. The sample in question was peripheral blood, obtained on day 0 of AZD1222 vaccination. These receptors all come from an adult in good health.

This sequence joins TRBV5-4 and TRBJ1-2; D may be TRBD1 (5 bases). Between the trimmed V and J ends, which lost 0 bases and 2 bases, there was a span of 11 bases. The CDR3 spans 15 residues. Germline V gene sequence: CDR1 SGHNT, CDR2 YYREEE (reference sequence). The CDR3 spells CASSLGGSSNYGYTF. The CDR3 coding sequence is TGTGCCAGCAGCTTGGGGGGGAGCTCGAACTATGGCTACACCTTC.

The chain carries TRBV27 and TRBJ2-7; possibly TRBD2 for D (5 bases). The CDR3 is made up of 14 amino acids. V lost 6 bases and J lost 3, with 15 bases in between. Germline V gene sequence: CDR1 MNHEY, CDR2 SMNVEV (reference sequence). CDR3 protein: CASRGLGAVYEQYF. In nucleotides, the CDR3 is TGTGCCAGCAGGGGTTTGGGAGCCGTCTACGAGCAGTACTTC.

This sequence joins TRBV4-2 and TRBJ2-5; 11 bases are a match to TRBD1. Germline V gene sequence: CDR1 LGHNA, CDR2 YNFKEQ. V was clipped by 3 bases and J by 3 bases; unmatched bases: 6. This CDR3 has 16 residues. CDR3 loop: CASSQRRGQGEETQYF. The CDR3 DNA is TGTGCCAGCAGCCAGAGAAGGGGACAGGGGGAAGAGACCCAGTACTTC.

The V call is TRBV7-8, the J call TRBJ2-7, with D perhaps TRBD1 (6 bases). Germline V gene data show CDR1 as SGHVS and CDR2 as FQNEAQ. Trimming took 5 bases from V and 2 from J, leaving 16 bases between them. The CDR3 runs 15 residues. CDR3 region: CASSPEAGDPYEQYF. CDR3 in DNA: TGTGCCAGCAGCCCAGAAGCAGGGGACCCCTACGAGCAGTACTTC.

The J gene is TRBJ2-2, the V gene TRBV27, with 12 positions matching TRBD2. The germline V gene encodes CDR1 MNHEY and CDR2 SMNVEV (reference sequence). This CDR3 has 19 amino acids. V was pared by 5 bases and J by 0 bases, with 10 bases of the junction left unmatched. CDR3 bases: TGTGCCAGCAGTCCTACTAGCGGGGGGTACGAGACGAACACCGGGGAGCTGTTTTTT. It encodes CASSPTSGGYETNTGELFF.

The V call is TRBV5-1, the J call TRBJ1-3; D is perhaps TRBD1 (6 bases). Germline V lookup: CDR1 SGHRS, CDR2 YFSETQ. The CDR3 extends over 15 amino acids. Trimming took off 2 bases at V and 0 bases at J, with 9 bases between the two ends. The CDR3 sequence: CASSLTGNSGNTIYF. The CDR3 nucleotides read TGCGCCAGCAGCTTAACAGGGAACTCTGGAAACACCATATATTTT.

The V call is TRBV6-5, the J call TRBJ1-1; TRBD1 is a possible D gene (5 bases). The CDR3 has 15 amino acids. Trimming removed 8 bases at V and 5 bases at J, with 21 bases between. Germline CDR1 reads MNHEY; CDR2 reads SVGAGI. CDR3 coding DNA: TGTGCCAGCTCCCTAGCCCAAGGGGCGAGGACTGAAGCTTTCTTT. This sequence encodes CASSLAQGARTEAFF.

The chain joins TRBV19 to TRBJ1-1; D gene unclear. The CDR3 runs to 15 residues. The germline gives CDR1 LNHDA, CDR2 SQIVND (reference sequence). V lost 5 bases and J 2 bases, leaving 15 bases between the germline ends. For the CDR3, the DNA is TGTGCCAGTAGTTCGACCGCCCAAGTCAACACTGAAGCTTTCTTT. Translating gives CASSSTAQVNTEAFF.

The chain joins TRBV4-3 to TRBJ2-7, with 10 bases matching TRBD2. Per the germline V gene, CDR1 is LGHNA and CDR2 is YSLEER. This CDR3 is 16 amino acids long. After removal of 1 base from V and 4 bases from J, the junction contained 7 bases not matched to a gene. CDR3 coding DNA: TGCGCCAGCAGCCAAGGTTCCTCAGCGGGGGGGTACGAGCAGTACTTC. It codes for CASSQGSSAGGYEQYF.

V gene TRBV21-1 combines with J gene TRBJ1-4; the table's D gene call, TRBD1, was not cross checked with the DNA. TRBV21-1 is designated a pseudogene. This CDR3 region has 17 residues. The CDR3 region is CASSKNRPPATNEKLFF. The CDR3 DNA follows: TGTGCCAGCAGCAAAAACAGACCCCCAGCAACTAATGAAAAACTGTTTTTT.

This clone has only one observation. The V gene is TRBV4-1, the J gene TRBJ1-1; tentatively, D is TRBD1 (5 bases). CDR3 length equals 19 residues. The V gene's germline CDR1 is MGHRA and CDR2 YSYEKL. Trimming removed 1 base at V and 4 bases at J, with 25 bases between. DNA for the CDR3: TGCGCCAGCAGCCAAGGTGCAGGTTTTGTAGGGGACGGTGGCACTGAAGCTTTCTTT. Translation gives CASSQGAGFVGDGGTEAFF.

The V gene is TRBV4-3, the J gene TRBJ2-7; 7 bases agree with TRBD1. Germline values: CDR1 LGHNA, CDR2 YSLEER. The CDR3 spans 14 residues. The junction had 7 bases not matched to a gene; V was cut back by 2 bases and J by 6 bases. The CDR3 DNA is TGCGCCAGCAGCCAAATACAGGGGAGTAGCGAGCAGTACTTC. Its translation: CASSQIQGSSEQYF.

The chain recombines TRBV7-6 with TRBJ2-7; tentatively, D is TRBD1 or TRBD2 (5 bases each). Deletions cut 5 bases from V and 2 bases from J, with 19 bases between. Germline V lookup: CDR1 SGHVS, CDR2 FNYEAQ. The CDR3 runs 16 residues. The CDR3 bases are TGTGCCAGCAGCCCCGGTGACGCCGGGGCAGCCTACGAGCAGTACTTC. It is translated as CASSPGDAGAAYEQYF.

This clone was found once. The J gene is TRBJ1-2, the V gene TRBV12-3 or TRBV12-4, with a weak D call TRBD1 (5 bases). The CDR3 runs to 12 residues. V was shortened by 6 bases and J by 12 bases, with 17 bases between the two germline ends. CDR3 bases: TGTGCCAGCAGCGGGACGGTCTTAAGTGACACCTTC. Amino acids: CASSGTVLSDTF.

The chain employs TRBV6-6 and TRBJ1-2; no firm D call. The length of the CDR3 is 11 residues. The ends were cut back, 4 bases at V and 8 bases at J, with 8 bases in the middle. CDR1 is MNHNY and CDR2 is SVGAGI in the germline V gene (reference sequence). CDR3 sequence: CASSSPGGYTF. The CDR3 nucleotides are TGTGCCAGCAGTTCCCCCGGGGGCTACACCTTC.

The gene calls are TRBV11-2 and TRBJ2-1, with 7 positions matching TRBD2. This CDR3 contains 14 residues. Germline V lookup: CDR1 SGHAT, CDR2 FQNNGV. V trimming: 3 bases; J trimming: 12 bases; junction bases outside the gene matches: 11. The DNA for the CDR3 is TGTGCCAGCAGCTTGGGAGGGAACCGGATTCCGCAGTTCTTC. Translation: CASSLGGNRIPQFF.

This rearrangement joins TRBV30 to TRBJ1-1, with D possibly being TRBD1 (6 bases). Germline V gene data show CDR1 as GTSNPN and CDR2 as SVGIG (reference sequence). CDR3 length: 12 residues. Trimming left V 3 bases short and J 9 bases short, with 14 bases between. As DNA, the CDR3 is TGTGCCTGGAGCGATGGGGGGCAGCAAGCTTTCTTT. This codes for CAWSDGGQQAFF.